This TCR beta chain was identified in a study of shared clonotypes between healthy human individuals. Study-wide findings and caveats: Researchers found naive subsets generally carried larger estimated richness than memory subsets.

Sequenced by immunoSEQ multiplex PCR; TCRdb stores in-frame clones only, minus some. Of millions of clones detected, 95% appear once; the ten largest clones hold around 0.13%. V shed 5 bases, J shed 1 base, and the junction held 3 bases outside the gene matches. CDR1 and CDR2 (germline): SGHVS, FNYEAQ. The CDR3 is 14 residues long. Note on this clone: What it recognizes is unknown.

Source material: naive CD4+ T cells sorted from blood. Subset noted: CD45RA+ positively selected. V is TRBV7-6 and J is TRBJ1-1; 8 bases map to TRBD1. The source of this sequence is a man aged 18 to 35 in good health. The CDR3: CASSAGTGNTEAFF. The CDR3 nucleotides read TGTGCCAGCAGCGCGGGGACAGGGAACACTGAAGCTTTCTTT. The whole variable domain, filled in from reference TRBV7-6 and TRBJ1-1, reads GAGVSQSPRYKVTKRGQDVALRCDPISGHVSLYWYRQALGQGPEFLTYFNYEAQQDKSGLPNDRFSAERPEGSISTLTIQRTEQRDSAMYRCASSAGTGNTEAFFGQGTRLTVV.